Shown below are 27 T cell receptor beta chains from a single sample sequenced in a study of post-analysis software for immune sequencing data. Their cognate antigens are unknown. Study-wide results and caveats: TRBV segments more frequent in patients than in controls numbered several and included TRBV5-6, TRBV5-1 and TRBV20-1.

Unique molecular identifiers had been added to the TCR beta cDNA libraries. TCRdb independently ran MiXCR on the PCR reads; one entry per CDR3 protein. The data show roughly 200,000 distinct CDR3 sequences, roughly 28% seen once. The specimen sequenced was blood. The receptors stem from a girl aged 2-17 years with multiple sclerosis.

The table lists this clonotype with many counts. This chain joins TRBV5-1 and TRBJ2-1; the D is unclear. Trimming took 0 bases from V and 0 from J, leaving 10 bases between them. The CDR3 contains 16 residues. Germline lookup yields CDR1 SGHRS and CDR2 YFSETQ. The CDR3 DNA reads as TGCGCCAGCAGCTTGGAGGGTCGCAGCTCCTACAATGAGCAGTTCTTC. Translation gives CASSLEGRSSYNEQFF.

This clonotype was seen ten or more times. The chain combines TRBV7-9 with TRBJ2-7, with unresolved D. V gave up 3 bases and J gave up 5 bases, with 14 bases separating them. Germline assignment: CDR1 SEHNR and CDR2 FQNEAQ (reference sequence). The CDR3 is made up of 14 amino acids. The CDR3 region has the DNA TGTGCCAGCAGCTTGTTTGGTAGTAGAGACGAGCAGTACTTC. It yields the protein CASSLFGSRDEQYF.

On this clonotype itself: Since a much larger clone is just one base distant, this may be a read error. V is TRBV3-1 and J is TRBJ2-1, with D perhaps given as TRBD1 or TRBD2 (5 bases each). The length of the CDR3 is 15 residues. Germline CDR1 LGHDT, CDR2 YNNKEL (reference sequence). The CDR3 nucleotides read TGTGCCAGCAGCCCAGGCCCGGGGCCCTACAATGTGCAGTTCTTC. It codes for CASSPGPGPYNVQFF.

The chain combines TRBV5-1 with TRBJ2-1; 16 nucleotides agree with TRBD2. Germline V CDR1 and CDR2: SGHRS, YFSETQ. V lost 4 bases, J lost 7 bases, and 5 bases stayed unmatched. The CDR3 has 16 residues. The CDR3 sequence: CASSLGTSGRVNEQFF. The CDR3 region has the DNA TGCGCCAGCAGCCTGGGGACTAGCGGGAGGGTGAATGAGCAGTTCTTC. Variable domain in full (rest from reference TRBV5-1 and TRBJ2-1): KAGVTQTPRYLIKTRGQQVTLSCSPISGHRSVSWYQQTPGQGLQFLFEYFSETQRNKGNFPGRFSGRQFSNSRSEMNVSTLELGDSALYLCASSLGTSGRVNEQFFGPGTRLTVL.

In its sample, this clonotype was seen many times. The chain employs TRBV7-3 and TRBJ2-5; 13 bases map to TRBD2. This CDR3 is built from 17 residues. J lost 2 bases, V lost 4 bases, and 7 bases had no gene match. The germline CDR1 and CDR2 sequences are SGHTA and FQGTGA. The CDR3 sequence: CASSSLGTSGNQETQYF. The CDR3 DNA sequence: TGTGCCAGCAGCTCCCTAGGGACTAGCGGGAATCAAGAGACCCAGTACTTC.

The CDR3 here is CASSSYRDRENTEAFF. DNA for the CDR3: TGTGCCAGCAGCTCTTACCGGGACAGGGAGAACACTGAAGCTTTCTTT. This chain connects TRBV7-9 to TRBJ1-1; 9 bases are shared with TRBD1. The ends lost 4 bases at V and 1 base at J; junction bases unmatched: 7. The germline V gene has CDR1 SEHNR and CDR2 FQNEAQ (reference sequence). The CDR3 loop spans 16 amino acids.

This clonotype has ten or more counts. The rearrangement uses TRBV12-3 or TRBV12-4 and TRBJ1-5; TRBD1 might be the D (6 bases). V gave up 6 bases and J gave up 1 base, with 16 bases separating them. The CDR3 runs to 16 residues. CDR3 protein: CASSFSGDGSNQPQHF. The CDR3 DNA is TGTGCCAGCAGCTTTTCAGGGGATGGAAGCAATCAGCCCCAGCATTTT.

This clonotype was detected only a few times. The chain links TRBV14 to TRBJ2-6; tentative D call: TRBD1 (5 bases). The CDR3 extends over 15 amino acids. V shed 4 bases and J shed 4 bases, with 11 bases lying between them. Per germline, CDR1 SGHDN and CDR2 FVKESK. CDR3 nucleotides: TGTGCCAGCAGCCCCTTAGGGGCAGGGGCCAACGTCCTGACTTTC. Protein sequence: CASSPLGAGANVLTF.

The rearrangement uses TRBV4-2 and TRBJ1-2; 8 nucleotides agree with TRBD1. The CDR3 covers 16 residues. Trimming removed 4 bases from V and 2 bases from J; junction bases left unmatched: 9. Per the germline V gene, CDR1 is LGHNA and CDR2 is YNFKEQ. This CDR3 is CASSPGTGAQNYGYTF. Here the CDR3 DNA reads TGTGCCAGCAGCCCTGGGACAGGAGCACAAAACTATGGCTACACCTTC.

This clonotype showed up many times. The chain has TRBV5-1 and TRBJ1-1, with D unresolved. V lost 0 bases and J 1 base, leaving 7 bases between the germline ends. This CDR3 is 14 amino acids long. CDR1 is SGHRS, CDR2 YFSETQ, per germline. CDR3 coding DNA: TGCGCCAGCAGCTTGGACACCACGAACACTGAAGCTTTCTTT. Encoded protein: CASSLDTTNTEAFF.

This clonotype was counted only a few times. This chain joins TRBV5-1 and TRBJ2-2; TRBD1 agrees at 7 bases. V lost 4 bases to trimming and J lost 0 bases; unmatched junction nucleotides: 0. CDR3 length: 14 residues. Germline-derived CDR1 and CDR2 are SGHRS and YFSETQ. This CDR3 is CASSDRANTGELFF. The CDR3 DNA is TGCGCCAGCAGCGACAGGGCGAACACCGGGGAGCTGTTTTTT.

There are many counts of this clonotype. V and J are TRBV12-3 or TRBV12-4 and TRBJ2-1, with 8 bases matching TRBD2. The CDR3 is made up of 14 amino acids. The trim removed 5 bases at V and 8 bases at J, leaving 8 bases unmatched. The CDR3 region has the DNA TGTGCCAGCAGTCCTAGCGGGTCCCGGTATGAGCAGTTCTTC. The encoded protein is CASSPSGSRYEQFF.

A word on this clonotype: A much larger clonotype is one base distant, so this may be a read error. The chain links TRBV3-1 to TRBJ1-2; the match to TRBD1 covers 10 bases. This CDR3 comprises 16 residues. In germline, CDR1 is LGHDT, CDR2 YNNKEL (reference sequence). DNA of the CDR3: TGTGTCAGCAGCCAAGATTGGGGGGACAGGGGCTATGGCTACACCTTC. This codes for CVSSQDWGDRGYGYTF. The full variable domain, completed using reference TRBV3-1 and TRBJ1-2, is DTAVSQTPKYLVTQMGNDKSIKCEQNLGHDTMYWYKQDSKKFLKIMFSYNNKELIINETVPNRFSPKSPDKAHLNLHINSLELGDSAVYFCVSSQDWGDRGYGYTFGSGTRLTVV.

The sample holds many counts of this clonotype. The chain uses TRBV4-1 and TRBJ1-2; no firm D call. In germline, CDR1 is MGHRA, CDR2 YSYEKL. The CDR3 is 15 residues long. V lost 3 bases and J lost 6, with 17 bases in between. This CDR3 is CASSHDPPGVDGYTF. Here the CDR3 DNA reads TGCGCCAGCAGCCACGACCCACCCGGGGTGGATGGCTACACCTTC.

This clonotype was recorded many times. The V and J genes are TRBV29-1 and TRBJ2-7; D call uncertain. CDR3 length: 14 residues. V was cut by 4 bases and J by 0 bases, with 13 bases left in between. Germline values: CDR1 SQVTM, CDR2 ANQGSEA. For the CDR3, the DNA is TGCAGCGTTGTGAGCCGCGGAAGCTCCTACGAGCAGTACTTC. Translated, it gives CSVVSRGSSYEQYF.

This clonotype was counted between two and nine times. This may be a read error: a much more frequent sequence differs by one nucleotide. The V and J genes are TRBV27 and TRBJ1-5; maybe TRBD1 (5 bases). This CDR3 spans 16 amino acids. Germline CDR1 reads MNHEY; CDR2 reads SMNVEV (reference sequence). The CDR3 nucleotides read TGTGCCAGCAGTTCCTACATTCAGGGTAGCGATCAGCCCCAGCATTTT. Translated: CASSSYIQGSDQPQHF.

V gene TRBV12-3 or TRBV12-4 combines with J gene TRBJ2-2; 9 bases align to TRBD1. J lost 0 bases, V lost 6 bases, and 5 bases had no gene match. The CDR3 consists of 16 residues. The CDR3 is CASSPDRGANTGELFF. In DNA form, the CDR3 reads TGTGCCAGCAGCCCGGACAGGGGAGCGAACACCGGGGAGCTGTTTTTT.

This clonotype was counted ten times or more. The chain recombines TRBV20-1 with TRBJ1-2; D might be TRBD1 (5 bases). V lost 6 bases and J 8 bases, leaving 28 bases between the germline ends. This CDR3 spans 16 amino acids. Per germline, CDR1 DFQATT and CDR2 SNEGSKA (reference sequence). As DNA, the CDR3 is TGCAGTGCCACGCCCCGGGACGGCCCTCGATTTCGGGGCTACACCTTC. It translates to CSATPRDGPRFRGYTF.

The table lists this clonotype with many counts. The CDR3: CSARMRTGRYQETQYF. The DNA of the CDR3 is TGCAGTGCTAGAATGAGGACAGGGAGGTACCAAGAGACCCAGTACTTC. V and J are TRBV20-1 and TRBJ2-5; 8 nucleotides match TRBD1. The CDR3 loop spans 16 amino acids. The junction had 8 bases not matched to a gene; V was cut back by 2 bases and J by 0 bases. Germline values: CDR1 DFQATT, CDR2 SNEGSKA (reference sequence).

The rearrangement joins TRBV11-2 to TRBJ2-5; 8 bases fit TRBD2. Germline-derived CDR1 and CDR2 are SGHAT and FQNNGV. The CDR3 sequence is 14 residues long. After removal of 3 bases from V and 1 base from J, the junction contained 1 base not matched to a gene. The CDR3 is CASSLTSVQETQYF. CDR3 DNA sequence: TGTGCCAGCAGCTTGACTAGCGTCCAAGAGACCCAGTACTTC.

This clonotype was counted many times. The genes are TRBV12-3 or TRBV12-4 and TRBJ2-1, with 9 positions matching TRBD2. The CDR3 spans 16 residues. The junction had 6 bases not matched to a gene; V was cut back by 6 bases and J by 0 bases. The CDR3 region is CASRLAGGSSYNEQFF. The CDR3, as DNA: TGTGCCAGCAGACTAGCGGGCGGGAGCTCCTACAATGAGCAGTTCTTC.

This clonotype was detected a few times. The chain joins TRBV6-5 to TRBJ2-7, with D perhaps given as TRBD1 or TRBD2 (5 bases each). The V and J ends lost 0 bases and 3 bases respectively, with 15 bases between them. The CDR3 runs to 16 residues. Per the germline V gene, CDR1 is MNHEY and CDR2 is SVGAGI. The CDR3 DNA reads as TGTGCCAGCAGTTACTCCAGAGGGGAAAAGTACTACGAGCAGTACTTC. Translated, it gives CASSYSRGEKYYEQYF.

Many counts were recorded for this clonotype. The chain employs TRBV12-3 or TRBV12-4 and TRBJ2-1; D gene ambiguous. The length of the CDR3 is 12 residues. Trimming removed 8 bases at V and 2 bases at J, with 7 bases between. Here the CDR3 reads CASRHTYNEQFF. The CDR3 DNA reads TGTGCCAGCCGCCATACCTACAATGAGCAGTTCTTC.

Points on this clonotype: A much larger clone sits a single nucleotide away, making a read error possible. The V call is TRBV4-1, the J call TRBJ2-7; D may be TRBD2 (7 bases). In germline, CDR1 is MGHRA, CDR2 YSYEKL. The CDR3 runs 16 residues. The CDR3 is CACSQDRRGPSYEQYF. In nucleotides, the CDR3 is TGCGCCTGCAGCCAAGATCGGCGGGGGCCCTCCTACGAGCAGTACTTC.

This clonotype has at least ten counts. The V and J genes are TRBV9 and TRBJ2-3; the match to TRBD1 covers 7 bases. Trimming took 2 bases from V and 2 from J; bases not matched to a gene: 5. CDR3 length: 15 amino acids. Germline CDR1 SGDLS, CDR2 YYNGEE. The CDR3 DNA follows: TGTGCCAGCAGCGTCACGGGACAGACCACAGATACGCAGTATTTT. Translated: CASSVTGQTTDTQYF.

This clonotype was seen more than once but under ten times. This chain connects TRBV11-2 to TRBJ1-1, with 11 bases matching TRBD1. J was trimmed by 4 bases and V by 4 bases; bases with no gene match: 2. The germline V gene has CDR1 SGHAT and CDR2 FQNNGV. The CDR3 runs 14 residues. CDR3 sequence (DNA): TGTGCCAGCAGCTGGGGGACAGGGGGCACTGAAGCTTTCTTT. Protein sequence: CASSWGTGGTEAFF.

This clonotype was detected many times. This sequence joins TRBV10-3 and TRBJ2-5; D remains unclear. Trimming cost V 5 bases and J 7 bases, with 23 bases left between them. The germline gives CDR1 ENHRY, CDR2 SYGVKD. This CDR3 spans 16 amino acids. Here the CDR3 reads CAISLQSEGLGSTQYF. CDR3 nucleotides: TGTGCCATCAGTCTCCAATCAGAAGGGTTGGGGTCGACCCAGTACTTC.